One sample yielded the 8 T cell receptor beta chains listed below, sequenced in a study of blood T cell repertoires in COVID-19. Repertoires were generated with immunoSEQ multiplex PCR, while TCRdb's copy carries only in-frame clones and drops some. The sample shows 110,000 to 150,000 clones, roughly 80% of them seen only once. Sequencing was carried out using peripheral blood. These TCRs come from an elderly woman in a cohort sampled during active or convalescent COVID-19.

The V call is TRBV21-1, the J call TRBJ1-5; the table's D call of TRBD1 was not tested on the DNA. TRBV21-1 is annotated as a pseudogene. The CDR3 runs to 16 residues. CDR3 amino acids: CASSVPPTGINQPQHF. The CDR3 bases are TGTGCCAGCAGCGTTCCACCGACAGGGATCAATCAGCCCCAGCATTTT.

The chain recombines TRBV5-8 with TRBJ1-5, with TRBD1 identical over 8 bases. After removal of 7 bases from V and 3 bases from J, the junction contained 15 bases not matched to a gene. Germline CDR1 reads SGHTS; CDR2 reads YDEGEE. The CDR3 runs 17 residues. The CDR3 loop is CASQLTGQGFSNQPQHF. CDR3 coding DNA: TGTGCCAGCCAATTAACAGGACAGGGATTTTCCAATCAGCCCCAGCATTTT.

The V and J genes are TRBV4-2 and TRBJ1-5; TRBD1 matches 9 bases. This CDR3 is built from 17 residues. The germline V gene has CDR1 LGHNA and CDR2 YNFKEQ. Trimming at V came to 3 bases and at J to 5 bases, leaving 11 bases not matched to a gene. The chain's CDR3 is CASSQGSGDRVYQPQHF. For the CDR3, the DNA is TGTGCCAGCAGCCAGGGGTCGGGGGACAGGGTGTATCAGCCCCAGCATTTT.

The chain uses TRBV4-1 and TRBJ1-6; 8 bases are a match to TRBD1. V trimming: 4 bases; J trimming: 7 bases; junction bases outside the gene matches: 9. This CDR3 is built from 16 residues. Germline CDR1 MGHRA, CDR2 YSYEKL. CDR3 in amino acids: CASSPALGQGNSPLHF. The DNA of the CDR3 is TGCGCCAGCAGCCCGGCTCTCGGACAGGGAAATTCACCCCTCCACTTT.

The V gene is TRBV7-2, the J gene TRBJ2-3; D may be TRBD2 (6 bases). The CDR3 extends over 16 amino acids. Germline V CDR1 and CDR2: SGHTA, FQGNSA. With 4 bases removed from V and 3 bases from J, the gap between germline ends came to 17 bases. The CDR3, as DNA: TGTGCCAGCAGCTCTTCCCCGTTCAGCGGGACAGATACGCAGTATTTT. It encodes CASSSSPFSGTDTQYF.

With respect to this clone: One end of the junction varies from germline; a read error may be responsible. This chain uses TRBV5-5 with TRBJ1-2, with 7 bases identical to TRBD1. CDR1 is SGHKS and CDR2 is YYEKEE in the germline V gene (reference sequence). This CDR3 is built from 14 residues. The DNA of the CDR3 is TGTGCCAGCAGCACAGGGACAGCTAAGTATGGCTACACCTTC. This sequence encodes CASSTGTAKYGYTF.

The chain couples TRBV18 to TRBJ2-1; a possible D gene is TRBD2 (6 bases). V was trimmed by 1 base and J by 3 bases, leaving 7 bases between them. In germline, CDR1 is KGHSH, CDR2 LQKENI. This CDR3 has 14 amino acids. The CDR3 spells CASSPLADYNEQFF. The CDR3 coding sequence is TGTGCCAGCTCACCACTAGCGGACTACAATGAGCAGTTCTTC.

The chain joins TRBV2 to TRBJ1-5; D call uncertain. The CDR3 sequence is 13 residues long. CDR1 is SNHLY and CDR2 is FYNNEI in the germline V gene. V was trimmed by 7 bases and J by 6 bases, leaving 13 bases between them. CDR3 sequence reads: CASNGEGGQPQHF. The CDR3 bases are TGTGCCAGCAATGGGGAGGGTGGTCAGCCCCAGCATTTT.